The 25 T cell receptor beta chains reported below all come from one sample, sequenced in a study of technical replicates of blood from a handful of donors. The repertoire was sequenced with immunoSEQ multiplex PCR; TCRdb's copy has only in-frame clones and lacks some. The sample holds around 86,000 clones, about 96% seen once. The material sequenced was T cells isolated from PBMCs. These receptors all come from a human donor in good health.

The rearrangement uses TRBV27 and TRBJ2-3; D is possibly TRBD1 (6 bases). Germline assignment: CDR1 MNHEY and CDR2 SMNVEV (reference sequence). The CDR3 contains 15 residues. V lost 7 bases to trimming and J lost 0 bases, with 14 bases between them. The CDR3 sequence is CASTQTGVSTDTQYF. The CDR3 DNA reads as TGTGCCAGCACCCAGACAGGAGTAAGCACAGATACGCAGTATTTT.

The chain links TRBV7-9 to TRBJ2-5; no reliable D call. Germline CDR1 is SEHNR and CDR2 is FQNEAQ (reference sequence). The V gene lost 1 base and the J gene lost 3 bases, with 6 bases spanning the gap. The CDR3 is 13 amino acids. The CDR3 sequence: CASSLGLKETQYF. CDR3 nucleotide sequence: TGTGCCAGCAGCTTAGGGCTCAAAGAGACCCAGTACTTC.

The chain links TRBV11-2 to TRBJ2-3; 10 bases are a match to TRBD1. The trim removed 8 bases at V and 7 bases at J, leaving 12 bases unmatched. The CDR3 is 15 amino acids. In germline, CDR1 is SGHAT, CDR2 FQNNGV. The DNA for the CDR3 is TGTGCCAGCCGGGATATAAGGGGACAGGGGCATACGCAGTATTTT. Protein sequence: CASRDIRGQGHTQYF.

The genes are TRBV7-9 and TRBJ2-7; TRBD1 aligns across 7 bases. Trimming took 4 bases from V and 4 from J; bases not matched to a gene: 7. CDR3 length: 14 residues. Germline assignment: CDR1 SEHNR and CDR2 FQNEAQ (reference sequence). The CDR3 DNA is TGTGCCAGCAGCTCGTGGGACAGCTTATACGAGCAGTACTTC. The encoded protein is CASSSWDSLYEQYF.

The chain joins TRBV23-1 to TRBJ1-6; D remains ambiguous. TRBV23-1 is recorded as an ORF, its role being uncertain. The CDR3 has 18 amino acids. Deletions cut 3 bases from V and 1 base from J, with 16 bases between. Here the CDR3 reads CASSQDQAGASYNSPLHF. In nucleotides, the CDR3 is TGCGCCAGCAGTCAGGATCAGGCGGGCGCGTCCTATAATTCACCCCTCCACTTT.

The V and J genes are TRBV11-2 and TRBJ2-1, with 9 bases lining up with TRBD1. Germline values: CDR1 SGHAT, CDR2 FQNNGV. The CDR3 runs 16 residues. Trimming took 1 base from V and 5 from J; bases not matched to a gene: 6. CDR3 loop: CASSLGQRQGDNEQFF. Here the CDR3 DNA reads TGTGCCAGCAGCTTAGGGCAGAGACAGGGGGACAATGAGCAGTTCTTC.

The chain uses TRBV30 and TRBJ1-2; 8 bases map to TRBD1. The CDR3 consists of 9 residues. From germline, CDR1 is GTSNPN and CDR2 SVGIG (reference sequence). CDR3 sequence: CATGVGYTF. The CDR3, as DNA: TGTGCGACAGGGGTTGGCTACACCTTC.

In this sample, this clone turned up once. At one end the junction does not follow the germline gene, possibly because of a read error. The chain employs TRBV7-7 and TRBJ1-3; D ambiguous. The length of the CDR3 is 11 residues. Germline V lookup: CDR1 SSHAT, CDR2 FNYEAQ (reference sequence). Written as DNA, the CDR3 is TGTGCTAGCAGCTTCCATCACACCATATATTTT. It translates to CASSFHHTIYF.

This chain links TRBV27 with TRBJ2-7; 11 bases map to TRBD2. Per the germline V gene, CDR1 is MNHEY and CDR2 is SMNVEV (reference sequence). V shed 3 bases, J shed 2 bases, and the junction held 6 bases outside the gene matches. The CDR3 runs to 16 residues. The CDR3 reads CASSLGLAEGPYEQYF. The CDR3 DNA is TGTGCCAGCAGTTTGGGACTAGCGGAGGGACCCTACGAGCAGTACTTC.

The chain carries TRBV5-8 and TRBJ1-1, with a possible D match to TRBD1 (6 bases). Germline V gene data show CDR1 as SGHTS and CDR2 as YDEGEE. V shed 4 bases and J shed 1 base, with 14 bases lying between them. The CDR3 consists of 15 residues. The DNA for the CDR3 is TGTGCCAGCAGCCAGAGACAGGCCCAGAACACTGAAGCTTTCTTT. The encoded protein is CASSQRQAQNTEAFF.

The chain combines TRBV19 with TRBJ2-7; D is possibly TRBD2 (6 bases). The CDR3 contains 13 residues. CDR1 is LNHDA and CDR2 is SQIVND in the germline V gene (reference sequence). Trimming shortened V by 3 bases and J by 5 bases, and 11 bases separated the two germline ends. The CDR3 loop is CASSMRDFHEQYF. The CDR3 nucleotides read TGTGCCAGTAGTATGAGGGACTTCCACGAGCAGTACTTC.

The chain uses TRBV2 and TRBJ2-7; the match to TRBD1 covers 7 bases. The CDR3 is made up of 13 amino acids. Per the germline V gene, CDR1 is SNHLY and CDR2 is FYNNEI. With V trimmed by 2 bases and J by 4 bases, 2 bases remained unmatched. In DNA, the CDR3 is TGTGCCAGCAGTGAATTCAGGGGGTACGAGCAGTACTTC. Translation: CASSEFRGYEQYF. The variable domain in full, completed from reference TRBV2 and TRBJ2-7, reads EPEVTQTPSHQVTQMGQEVILRCVPISNHLYFYWYRQILGQKVEFLVSFYNNEISEKSEIFDDQFSVERPDGSNFTLKIRSTKLEDSAMYFCASSEFRGYEQYFGPGTRLTVT.

The genes are TRBV5-1 and TRBJ2-7; a weak D match, TRBD2 (5 bases). Trimming left V 4 bases short and J 4 bases short, with 12 bases between. The CDR3 runs 13 residues. Germline CDR1 reads SGHRS; CDR2 reads YFSETQ. The chain's CDR3 is CASSTTTLYEQYF. The CDR3, as DNA: TGCGCCAGCAGCACGACTACTTTATACGAGCAGTACTTC.

The chain links TRBV19 to TRBJ1-1; D is unresolved. The CDR3 runs to 13 residues. V was shortened by 5 bases and J by 5 bases, with 12 bases between the two germline ends. The germline V gene encodes CDR1 LNHDA and CDR2 SQIVND (reference sequence). CDR3 bases: TGTGCCAGTAGTGCGGAAATCAGAACTGAAGCTTTCTTT. Its protein is CASSAEIRTEAFF.

CDR3 protein: CASSSPLIGQTNYEQYF. CDR3 in DNA: TGTGCCAGCAGTTCACCCTTGATAGGACAGACAAACTACGAGCAGTACTTC. The chain links TRBV28 to TRBJ2-7; D possibly corresponds to TRBD1 (6 bases). V gave up 4 bases and J gave up 3 bases, with 22 bases separating them. This CDR3 spans 17 amino acids. CDR1 is MDHEN, CDR2 SYDVKM, per germline.

V usage is TRBV7-9 and J usage is TRBJ2-7; D is perhaps TRBD2 (5 bases). From germline, CDR1 is SEHNR and CDR2 FQNEAQ (reference sequence). The CDR3 extends over 15 amino acids. V lost 9 bases and J 6 bases, leaving 24 bases between the germline ends. The CDR3 DNA reads TGTGCCAGGACCCCTCTGGGCGGGCACGCCACCGAGCAGTACTTC. Translation: CARTPLGGHATEQYF. Combining the CDR3 with reference TRBV7-9 and TRBJ2-7 gives the whole variable domain DTGVSQNPRHKITKRGQNVTFRCDPISEHNRLYWYRQTLGQGPEFLTYFQNEAQLEKSRLLSDRFSAERPKGSFSTLEIQRTEQGDSAMYLCARTPLGGHATEQYFGPGTRLTVT.

This rearrangement joins TRBV11-3 to TRBJ2-1; TRBD2 is a possible D gene (5 bases). The CDR3 is 16 residues long. CDR1 SGHNT and CDR2 YENEEA come from the germline V gene. V was pared by 5 bases and J by 2 bases, with 16 bases between. CDR3 loop: CASSTIWGEAYNEQFF. CDR3 sequence (DNA): TGTGCCAGCAGCACTATATGGGGAGAAGCCTACAATGAGCAGTTCTTC.

V usage is TRBV21-1 and J usage is TRBJ1-1; the table's D call of TRBD1 was not tested on the DNA. TRBV21-1 is a recognized pseudogene. CDR3 length equals 15 residues. The CDR3 is CASSKVGRKNTEAFF. The CDR3 DNA reads as TGTGCCAGCAGCAAAGTGGGCAGGAAGAACACTGAAGCTTTCTTT.

The CDR3 nucleotides read TGTGCCTGGAGTGAAGCTAGCGGGGGGCCTCAAGAGACCCAGTACTTC. It yields the protein CAWSEASGGPQETQYF. This chain uses TRBV30 with TRBJ2-5; TRBD2 matches 11 bases. CDR1 GTSNPN and CDR2 SVGIG come from the germline V gene (reference sequence). The junction had 6 bases not matched to a gene; V was cut back by 1 base and J by 2 bases. This CDR3 contains 16 residues.

The rearrangement links TRBV6-6 to TRBJ2-5; D gene uncertain. The CDR3 extends over 14 amino acids. Germline CDR1 reads MNHNY; CDR2 reads SVGAGI (reference sequence). The germline V and J ends were trimmed by 6 bases and 4 bases, with 15 bases remaining between them. Here the CDR3 reads CASSLRLGGETQYF. CDR3 DNA: TGTGCCAGCAGCCTCAGATTAGGCGGAGAGACCCAGTACTTC.

The gene calls are TRBV5-1 and TRBJ1-1, with unresolved D. V dropped 0 bases and J dropped 1 base, with 10 bases sitting between them. In germline, CDR1 is SGHRS, CDR2 YFSETQ. There are 15 residues in the CDR3. The CDR3 reads CASSLGETANTEAFF. DNA for the CDR3: TGCGCCAGCAGCTTGGGAGAGACTGCGAACACTGAAGCTTTCTTT.

V gene TRBV7-9 combines with J gene TRBJ1-4; no reliable D call. V lost 3 bases and J 3 bases, leaving 8 bases between the germline ends. The V gene's germline CDR1 is SEHNR and CDR2 FQNEAQ (reference sequence). CDR3 size: 14 residues. The DNA of the CDR3 is TGTGCCAGCAGCTTGCGGCCCTCTAATGAAAAACTGTTTTTT. Translation: CASSLRPSNEKLFF.

The chain links TRBV9 to TRBJ2-1; a possible D gene is TRBD2 (7 bases). This CDR3 contains 17 residues. V was trimmed by 3 bases and J by 4 bases, leaving 20 bases between them. Germline assignment: CDR1 SGDLS and CDR2 YYNGEE. The CDR3 DNA reads as TGTGCCAGCAGCGCCGAGAGGGGGGGGAATAGGTACAATGAGCAGTTCTTC. Amino acid sequence: CASSAERGGNRYNEQFF.

This clone appeared a single time. This chain connects TRBV9 to TRBJ2-5; 10 bases agree with TRBD2. With V trimmed by 3 bases and J by 1 base, 3 bases remained unmatched. Germline V gives CDR1 SGDLS, CDR2 YYNGEE. The CDR3 is 15 residues long. CDR3 in amino acids: CASSARTSGQETQYF. The CDR3 DNA reads as TGTGCCAGCAGCGCAAGGACTAGCGGCCAAGAGACCCAGTACTTC.

The V call is TRBV15, the J call TRBJ1-5; perhaps TRBD1 as D (6 bases). Per germline, CDR1 LNHNV and CDR2 YYDKDF (reference sequence). The length of the CDR3 is 15 residues. Trimming cost V 0 bases and J 5 bases, with 11 bases left between them. The CDR3, as DNA: TGTGCCACCAGCAGAGATCGGGCAGGGGATCAGCCCCAGCATTTT. This codes for CATSRDRAGDQPQHF.